Listed here are 17 T cell receptor beta chains from one sample, sequenced in a study of siplizumab effects on memory and regulatory T cells. This table comes from immunoSEQ multiplex PCR, and its TCRdb copy is limited to in-frame clones, with some not included. The sample has about 85,000 clones, around 93% seen once. Sequenced input: CD8+ T cells sorted from blood. The receptor set was obtained from a human donor in good health.

The V gene is TRBV6-5, the J gene TRBJ2-7, with a possible D match to TRBD2 (5 bases). The CDR3 totals 13 residues. The V and J ends lost 5 bases and 6 bases respectively, with 14 bases between them. From germline, CDR1 is MNHEY and CDR2 SVGAGI. CDR3 sequence: CASSEGRVFEQYF. CDR3 bases: TGTGCCAGCAGTGAGGGAAGGGTTTTCGAGCAGTACTTC.

This chain uses TRBV29-1 with TRBJ1-2; D may be TRBD1 (6 bases). Trimming removed 3 bases at V and 5 bases at J, with 19 bases between. The CDR3 loop spans 15 amino acids. Germline CDR1 is SQVTM and CDR2 is ANQGSEA. The CDR3 bases are TGCAGCGTTGACAGCACGTTAGGGACAAATTATGGCTACACCTTC. Translated, it gives CSVDSTLGTNYGYTF. The variable domain in full, completed from reference TRBV29-1 and TRBJ1-2, reads SAVISQKPSRDICQRGTSLTIQCQVDSQVTMMFWYRQQPGQSLTLIATANQGSEATYESGFVIDKFPISRPNLTFSTLTVSNMSPEDSSIYLCSVDSTLGTNYGYTFGSGTRLTVV.

CDR3 bases: TGTGCCAGCAGTTTAGCGGTTTCCTACGAGCAGTACTTC. This encodes CASSLAVSYEQYF. This chain connects TRBV27 to TRBJ2-7; D is undetermined. The CDR3 covers 13 residues. V was shortened by 2 bases and J by 1 base, with 6 bases between the two germline ends. Germline V CDR1 and CDR2: MNHEY, SMNVEV (reference sequence).

V usage is TRBV6-6 and J usage is TRBJ2-3, with TRBD2 matching over 8 bases. The germline V gene has CDR1 MNHNY and CDR2 SVGAGI (reference sequence). Trimming cost V 8 bases and J 3 bases; bases outside gene matches: 13. The CDR3 runs 16 residues. The CDR3 DNA reads as TGTGCCAGCGCGGCGGGAGGTGAAGGGGGGACAGATACGCAGTATTTT. This codes for CASAAGGEGGTDTQYF.

The chain employs TRBV6-6 and TRBJ2-5; D uncertain. The CDR3 runs to 12 residues. Trimming cost V 4 bases and J 5 bases, with 8 bases left between them. CDR1 MNHNY and CDR2 SVGAGI come from the germline V gene (reference sequence). The CDR3 is CASSWARETQYF. CDR3 sequence (DNA): TGTGCCAGCAGTTGGGCACGGGAGACCCAGTACTTC.

J is TRBJ2-1 and V is TRBV19, with D unresolved. This CDR3 region has 13 residues. CDR1 is LNHDA, CDR2 SQIVND, per germline (reference sequence). V dropped 1 base and J dropped 8 bases, with 9 bases sitting between them. The DNA for the CDR3 is TGTGCCAGTAGTATAGGAACCGCGGATGAGCAGTTCTTC. Translated: CASSIGTADEQFF.

V usage is TRBV7-9 and J usage is TRBJ1-1, with TRBD1 as a possible D gene (5 bases). V lost 5 bases, J lost 5 bases, and 15 bases lay in between. The CDR3 covers 14 residues. CDR1 and CDR2 from the germline V gene are SEHNR and FQNEAQ (reference sequence). The CDR3: CASSTDEGATEAFF. CDR3 coding DNA: TGTGCCAGCAGCACCGACGAAGGGGCAACTGAAGCTTTCTTT. The entire variable domain, with the rest obtained from reference TRBV7-9 and TRBJ1-1, is as follows: DTGVSQNPRHKITKRGQNVTFRCDPISEHNRLYWYRQTLGQGPEFLTYFQNEAQLEKSRLLSDRFSAERPKGSFSTLEIQRTEQGDSAMYLCASSTDEGATEAFFGQGTRLTVV.

This CDR3 is CASSLGGANVLTF. The CDR3, as DNA: TGTGCCAGCAGTTTAGGAGGAGCCAACGTCCTGACTTTC. The rearrangement joins TRBV27 to TRBJ2-6, with TRBD2 as a possible D gene (5 bases). CDR1 is MNHEY, CDR2 SMNVEV, per germline (reference sequence). Deletions cut 2 bases from V and 7 bases from J, with 6 bases between. The CDR3 extends over 13 amino acids.

J is TRBJ2-5 and V is TRBV14; TRBD2 matches 8 bases. Looked up from germline, CDR1 is SGHDN and CDR2 is FVKESK. The CDR3 is made up of 20 amino acids. V lost 1 base to trimming and J lost 2 bases; unmatched junction nucleotides: 18. The CDR3 DNA follows: TGTGCCAGCAGCCAAGTGTGGAGGTCTAGCGGGTACACCCAACAAGAGACCCAGTACTTC. It codes for CASSQVWRSSGYTQQETQYF.

The J gene is TRBJ2-7, the V gene TRBV4-2, with a possible D match to TRBD1 (6 bases). This CDR3 is built from 16 residues. The germline gives CDR1 LGHNA, CDR2 YNFKEQ. Trimming cost V 1 base and J 5 bases, with 18 bases left between them. For the CDR3, the DNA is TGTGCCAGCAGCCAAGTTTACCAGGGGCAGGTCAACGAGCAGTACTTC. It codes for CASSQVYQGQVNEQYF.

Here the CDR3 DNA reads TGTGCCAGCCCCCCGGCGGGAGGCTGGTACGAGCAGTACTTC. Protein: CASPPAGGWYEQYF. J is TRBJ2-7 and V is TRBV5-8, with 8 bases lining up with TRBD2. Trimming cost V 7 bases and J 4 bases; bases outside gene matches: 10. Germline CDR1 SGHTS, CDR2 YDEGEE. The CDR3 totals 14 residues.

The chain uses TRBV9 and TRBJ1-1; D perhaps matches TRBD1 (6 bases). The V end was cut by 4 bases, the J end by 1 base, with 17 bases between. The CDR3 covers 16 residues. Germline loops: CDR1 SGDLS, CDR2 YYNGEE. CDR3 in amino acids: CASSPGGGLGNTEAFF. CDR3 sequence (DNA): TGTGCCAGCAGCCCTGGGGGGGGGCTCGGGAACACTGAAGCTTTCTTT.

The chain joins TRBV7-9 to TRBJ2-7; TRBD1 is a possible D gene (6 bases). The CDR3 has 14 amino acids. V was pared by 5 bases and J by 2 bases, with 13 bases between. Germline CDR1 and CDR2: SEHNR and FQNEAQ (reference sequence). CDR3 sequence: CASSRDTLTYEQYF. CDR3 in DNA: TGTGCCAGCAGCAGGGACACATTAACCTACGAGCAGTACTTC.

The V call is TRBV7-8, the J call TRBJ2-1, with a weak D call TRBD2 (6 bases). CDR3 length: 19 amino acids. Trimming cost V 6 bases and J 3 bases, with 27 bases left between them. Germline CDR1 and CDR2: SGHVS and FQNEAQ. Written as DNA, the CDR3 is TGTGCCAGCAGACCAACGGGTGGCGGGATAGACTCGCGCTACAATGAGCAGTTCTTC. Amino acids: CASRPTGGGIDSRYNEQFF.

J is TRBJ1-2 and V is TRBV6-6; TRBD1 matches 8 bases. V lost 0 bases and J lost 8; bases outside the gene matches: 11. The CDR3 contains 16 residues. Germline V gives CDR1 MNHNY, CDR2 SVGAGI (reference sequence). CDR3 loop: CASSYSLTGGGGGYTF. In DNA form, the CDR3 reads TGTGCCAGCAGTTACTCGTTAACAGGGGGTGGGGGGGGCTACACCTTC.

The chain joins TRBV7-6 to TRBJ2-3; D is possibly TRBD2 (6 bases). Trimming pared 1 base from V and 4 bases from J, leaving 15 bases between. CDR1 and CDR2 from the germline V gene are SGHVS and FNYEAQ. The CDR3 consists of 16 residues. The CDR3 protein is CASSLDGGIWADTQYF. CDR3 nucleotides: TGTGCCAGCAGCTTAGACGGCGGGATTTGGGCAGATACGCAGTATTTT.

This clone came up once. The chain is built from TRBV27 and TRBJ1-1; D unclear. This CDR3 contains 11 residues. V dropped 2 bases and J dropped 2 bases, with 0 bases sitting between them. Germline CDR1 is MNHEY and CDR2 is SMNVEV (reference sequence). As DNA, the CDR3 is TGTGCCAGCAGTTTAAACACTGAAGCTTTCTTT. Translated, it gives CASSLNTEAFF.